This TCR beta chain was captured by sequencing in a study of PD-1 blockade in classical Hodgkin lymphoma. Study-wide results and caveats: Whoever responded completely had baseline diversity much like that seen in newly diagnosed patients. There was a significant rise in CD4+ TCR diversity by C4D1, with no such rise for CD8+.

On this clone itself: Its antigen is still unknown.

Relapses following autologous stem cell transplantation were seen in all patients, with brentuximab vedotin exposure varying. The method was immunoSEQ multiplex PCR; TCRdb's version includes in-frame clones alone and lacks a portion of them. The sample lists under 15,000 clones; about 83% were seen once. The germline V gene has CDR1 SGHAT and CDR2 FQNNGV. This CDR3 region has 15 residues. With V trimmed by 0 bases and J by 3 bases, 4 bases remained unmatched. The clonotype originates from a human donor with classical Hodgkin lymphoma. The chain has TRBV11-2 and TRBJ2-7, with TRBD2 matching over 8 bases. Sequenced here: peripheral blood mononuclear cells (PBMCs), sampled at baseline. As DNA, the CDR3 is TGTGCCAGCAGCTTAGATAGCGGGGCCGACTACGAGCAGTACTTC. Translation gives CASSLDSGADYEQYF.